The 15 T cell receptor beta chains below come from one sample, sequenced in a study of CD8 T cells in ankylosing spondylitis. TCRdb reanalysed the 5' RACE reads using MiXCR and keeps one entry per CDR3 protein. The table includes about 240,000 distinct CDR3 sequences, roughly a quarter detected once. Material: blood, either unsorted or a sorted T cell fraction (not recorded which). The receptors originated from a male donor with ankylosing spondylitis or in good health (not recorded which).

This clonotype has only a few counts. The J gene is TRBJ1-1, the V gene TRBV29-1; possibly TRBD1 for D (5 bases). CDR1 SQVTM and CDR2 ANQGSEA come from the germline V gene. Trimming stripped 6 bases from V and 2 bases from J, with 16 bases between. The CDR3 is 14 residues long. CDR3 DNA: TGCAGCGTGAATGAGGGACCGATTAACACTGAAGCTTTCTTT. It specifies CSVNEGPINTEAFF.

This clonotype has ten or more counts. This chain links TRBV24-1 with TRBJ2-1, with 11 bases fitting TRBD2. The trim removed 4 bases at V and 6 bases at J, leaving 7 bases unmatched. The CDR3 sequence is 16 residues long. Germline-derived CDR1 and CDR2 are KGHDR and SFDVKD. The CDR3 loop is CATSDPLAGATNEQFF. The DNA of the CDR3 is TGTGCCACCAGTGACCCACTAGCGGGGGCTACCAATGAGCAGTTCTTC.

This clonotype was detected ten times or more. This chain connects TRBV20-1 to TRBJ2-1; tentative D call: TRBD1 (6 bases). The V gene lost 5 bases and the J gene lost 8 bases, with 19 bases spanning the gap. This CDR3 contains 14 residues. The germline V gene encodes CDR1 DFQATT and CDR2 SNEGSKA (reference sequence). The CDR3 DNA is TGCAGTGCTCTAGACAGGACCCTGCGGTATGAGCAGTTCTTC. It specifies CSALDRTLRYEQFF.

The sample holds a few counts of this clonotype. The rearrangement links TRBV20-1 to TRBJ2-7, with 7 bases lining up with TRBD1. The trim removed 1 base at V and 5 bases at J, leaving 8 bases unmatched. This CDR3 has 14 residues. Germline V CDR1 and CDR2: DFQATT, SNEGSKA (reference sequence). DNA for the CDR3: TGCAGTGCTAGAGGGCGACAGGGTACCCACGAGCAGTACTTC. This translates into CSARGRQGTHEQYF.

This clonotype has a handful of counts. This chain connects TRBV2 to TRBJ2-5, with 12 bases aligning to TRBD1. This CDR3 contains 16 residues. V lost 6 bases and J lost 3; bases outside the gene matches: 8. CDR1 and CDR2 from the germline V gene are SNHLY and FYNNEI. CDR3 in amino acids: CASSPRDRGREETQYF. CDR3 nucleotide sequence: TGTGCCAGCAGCCCCCGGGACAGGGGGCGGGAAGAGACCCAGTACTTC. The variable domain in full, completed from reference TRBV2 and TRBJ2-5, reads EPEVTQTPSHQVTQMGQEVILRCVPISNHLYFYWYRQILGQKVEFLVSFYNNEISEKSEIFDDQFSVERPDGSNFTLKIRSTKLEDSAMYFCASSPRDRGREETQYFGPGTRLLVL.

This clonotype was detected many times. The CDR3 here is CSVGLAGNEQFF. Written as DNA, the CDR3 is TGCAGCGTTGGTCTAGCGGGTAATGAGCAGTTCTTC. The chain links TRBV29-1 to TRBJ2-1, with 8 nucleotides matching TRBD2. J gave up 7 bases and V 4 bases, and 3 bases lay outside the gene matches. Germline assignment: CDR1 SQVTM and CDR2 ANQGSEA. The CDR3 spans 12 residues.

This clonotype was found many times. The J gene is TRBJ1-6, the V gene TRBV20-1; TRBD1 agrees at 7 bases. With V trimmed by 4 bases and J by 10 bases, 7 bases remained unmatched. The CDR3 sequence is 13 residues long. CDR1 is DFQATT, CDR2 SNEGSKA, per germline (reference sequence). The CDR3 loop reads CSANRGLSSPLHF. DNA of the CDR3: TGCAGTGCTAACAGGGGTTTAAGCTCACCCCTCCACTTT.

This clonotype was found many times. CDR3 sequence (DNA): TGCAGTGCGTCGCAGAACCCTGGCGAGACCCAGTACTTC. It encodes CSASQNPGETQYF. The chain uses TRBV20-1 and TRBJ2-5; D not certain. Trimming left V 6 bases short and J 5 bases short, with 16 bases between. Germline CDR1 reads DFQATT; CDR2 reads SNEGSKA (reference sequence). The CDR3 sequence is 13 residues long.

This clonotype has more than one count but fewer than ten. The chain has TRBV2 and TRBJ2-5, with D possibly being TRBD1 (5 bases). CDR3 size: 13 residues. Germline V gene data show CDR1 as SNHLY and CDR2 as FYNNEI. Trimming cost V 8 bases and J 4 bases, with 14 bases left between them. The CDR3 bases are TGTGCCAGCCACCAGGTCAGGGCAGAGACCCAGTACTTC. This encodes CASHQVRAETQYF.

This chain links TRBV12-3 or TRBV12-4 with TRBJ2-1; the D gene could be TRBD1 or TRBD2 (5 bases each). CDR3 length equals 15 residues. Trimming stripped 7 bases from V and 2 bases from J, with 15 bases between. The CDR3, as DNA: TGTGCCAGCACATCGGGACGGCGAACCTACAATGAGCAGTTCTTC. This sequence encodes CASTSGRRTYNEQFF.

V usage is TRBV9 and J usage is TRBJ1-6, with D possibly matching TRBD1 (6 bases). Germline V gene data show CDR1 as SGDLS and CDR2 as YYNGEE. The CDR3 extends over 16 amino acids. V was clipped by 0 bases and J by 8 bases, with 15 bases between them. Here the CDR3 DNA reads TGTGCCAGCAGCGTAGATCATCAGGGGACCGATTCACCCCTCCACTTT. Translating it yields CASSVDHQGTDSPLHF.

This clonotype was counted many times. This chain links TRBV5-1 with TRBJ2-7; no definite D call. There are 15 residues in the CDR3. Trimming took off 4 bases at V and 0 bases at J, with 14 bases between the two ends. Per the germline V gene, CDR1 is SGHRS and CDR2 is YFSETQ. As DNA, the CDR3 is TGCGCCAGCAGCCTCCCTGGGCAGGTCTCCTACGAGCAGTACTTC. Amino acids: CASSLPGQVSYEQYF.

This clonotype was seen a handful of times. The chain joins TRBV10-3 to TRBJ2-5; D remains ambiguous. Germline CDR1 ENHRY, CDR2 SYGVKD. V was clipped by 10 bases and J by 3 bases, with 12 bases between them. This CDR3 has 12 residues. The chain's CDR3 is CANHVNEETQYF. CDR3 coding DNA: TGTGCCAACCACGTTAATGAAGAGACCCAGTACTTC.

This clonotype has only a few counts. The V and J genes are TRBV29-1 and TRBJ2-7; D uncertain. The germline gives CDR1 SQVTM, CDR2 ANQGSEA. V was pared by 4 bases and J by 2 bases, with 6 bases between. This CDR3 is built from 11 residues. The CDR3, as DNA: TGCAGCGTTGTGCAGGCCTACGAGCAGTACTTC. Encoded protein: CSVVQAYEQYF.

This CDR3 reads CSANQQVRGDTEAFF. CDR3 in DNA: TGCAGTGCTAACCAACAGGTCCGGGGGGACACTGAAGCTTTCTTT. The chain uses TRBV20-1 and TRBJ1-1; TRBD1 is a possible D gene (5 bases). The V gene lost 4 bases and the J gene lost 3 bases, with 18 bases spanning the gap. The germline V gene has CDR1 DFQATT and CDR2 SNEGSKA (reference sequence). The CDR3 totals 15 residues.